Following are 20 T cell receptor beta chains from one sample sequenced in a study of shared clonotypes between healthy human individuals. In the naive CD8 group, cells lacked CD45RO and were positively selected for CCR7, so terminally differentiated effector memory CD45RA+ cells were left out. Only in-frame clones appear in the TCRdb table, and some are missing; sequencing was by immunoSEQ multiplex PCR. The top ten hold more than 1.5% of the sample, which has more than 2 million clones, approximately 92% seen once. Sequenced material: naive CD8+ T cells from PBMCs. The receptor source for this set is a man aged 18 to 30 in good health. Some clones in this sample may be carry-over from other donors' samples.

The chain recombines TRBV4-1 with TRBJ2-7; 10 bases line up with TRBD2. The V and J ends lost 1 base and 5 bases, in that order; junction bases with no gene match: 11. Germline CDR1 is MGHRA and CDR2 is YSYEKL. The CDR3 is 17 amino acids. DNA of the CDR3: TGCGCCAGCAGCCAAGTTGCAGGAGCGGGAGGGCCGGACGAGCAGTACTTC. Translation gives CASSQVAGAGGPDEQYF.

CDR3 DNA sequence: TGCGCCAGCAGCCAATACCTAGGCAGGGTCAGCCCCAATGAAAAACTGTTTTTT. Its translation: CASSQYLGRVSPNEKLFF. The chain links TRBV4-1 to TRBJ1-4; weak D call: TRBD1 (5 bases). V lost 2 bases, J lost 5 bases, and 21 bases lay in between. Per germline, CDR1 MGHRA and CDR2 YSYEKL. The CDR3 runs 18 residues.

This clone was observed once. The chain couples TRBV19 to TRBJ2-3; possibly TRBD1 or TRBD2 for D (5 bases each). Germline CDR1 LNHDA, CDR2 SQIVND (reference sequence). Trimming took off 5 bases at V and 2 bases at J, with 11 bases between the two ends. The CDR3 loop spans 14 amino acids. CDR3 DNA: TGTGCCAGTAGTTTTTGGGACCCCACAGATACGCAGTATTTT. The encoded protein is CASSFWDPTDTQYF.

This chain joins TRBV30 and TRBJ2-7, with D perhaps TRBD1 or TRBD2 (6 bases each). V dropped 1 base and J dropped 0 bases, with 13 bases sitting between them. The germline V gene encodes CDR1 GTSNPN and CDR2 SVGIG (reference sequence). There are 15 residues in the CDR3. Written as DNA, the CDR3 is TGTGCCTGGAGTGGCGGGGCGGACAGCTCCTACGAGCAGTACTTC. It yields the protein CAWSGGADSSYEQYF.

The J gene is TRBJ1-2, the V gene TRBV19; the D gene is possibly TRBD1 (6 bases). This CDR3 comprises 15 residues. CDR1 is LNHDA and CDR2 is SQIVND in the germline V gene (reference sequence). The V and J ends lost 0 bases and 6 bases respectively, with 14 bases between them. CDR3 sequence reads: CASSIDWSRGDGYTF. The CDR3, as DNA: TGTGCCAGTAGTATAGATTGGAGCAGGGGAGATGGCTACACCTTC. Together with reference TRBV19 and TRBJ1-2, the CDR3 gives the full variable domain: DGGITQSPKYLFRKEGQNVTLSCEQNLNHDAMYWYRQDPGQGLRLIYYSQIVNDFQKGDIAEGYSVSREKKESFPLTVTSAQKNPTAFYLCASSIDWSRGDGYTFGSGTRLTVV.

Remarks on this clone: Other DNA sequences in this sample translate to the same CDR3. The rearrangement joins TRBV7-6 to TRBJ2-1, with unresolved D. V gave up 1 base and J gave up 7 bases, with 8 bases separating them. The CDR3 length is 13 residues. Germline-derived CDR1 and CDR2 are SGHVS and FNYEAQ. CDR3 sequence reads: CASSLVGSNEQFF. Written as DNA, the CDR3 is TGTGCCAGCAGCTTAGTCGGATCAAATGAGCAGTTCTTC. Full variable domain (remainder filled in from reference TRBV7-6 and TRBJ2-1): GAGVSQSPRYKVTKRGQDVALRCDPISGHVSLYWYRQALGQGPEFLTYFNYEAQQDKSGLPNDRFSAERPEGSISTLTIQRTEQRDSAMYRCASSLVGSNEQFFGPGTRLTVL.

The chain employs TRBV6-6 and TRBJ1-1; 9 bases agree with TRBD1. The V and J ends lost 9 bases and 6 bases, in that order; junction bases with no gene match: 5. CDR3 length: 12 residues. Germline V gene sequence: CDR1 MNHNY, CDR2 SVGAGI (reference sequence). In DNA form, the CDR3 reads TGTGCCAGTACAGGGGGCGCGGCTGAAGCTTTCTTT. Encoded protein: CASTGGAAEAFF.

The chain is built from TRBV7-9 and TRBJ1-2; D is possibly TRBD1 (6 bases). Germline V gene data show CDR1 as SEHNR and CDR2 as FQNEAQ (reference sequence). The CDR3 runs to 16 residues. Trimming removed 5 bases from V and 4 bases from J, with 20 bases in between. This CDR3 is CASSPPNRVPPYGYTF. CDR3 DNA sequence: TGTGCCAGCAGCCCCCCCAACAGGGTACCTCCCTATGGCTACACCTTC.

The CDR3 bases are TGTGCCAGCAGTCCTCTCTACAATGAGCAGTTCTTC. Translation gives CASSPLYNEQFF. The rearrangement uses TRBV6-6 and TRBJ2-1; D is unclear. Looked up from germline, CDR1 is MNHNY and CDR2 is SVGAGI (reference sequence). V was trimmed by 5 bases and J by 3 bases, leaving 5 bases between them. The CDR3 spans 12 residues.

The rearrangement joins TRBV5-8 to TRBJ1-1, with D unclear. Per the germline V gene, CDR1 is SGHTS and CDR2 is YDEGEE. This CDR3 contains 14 residues. Trimming cost V 3 bases and J 0 bases, with 9 bases left between them. The CDR3 bases are TGTGCCAGCAGCTGGGTTCACATGAACACTGAAGCTTTCTTT. Encoded protein: CASSWVHMNTEAFF.

The chain has TRBV5-8 and TRBJ2-5, with D maybe TRBD1 (6 bases). The CDR3 covers 15 residues. Trimming shortened V by 8 bases and J by 2 bases, and 19 bases separated the two germline ends. Germline V gene sequence: CDR1 SGHTS, CDR2 YDEGEE. The CDR3 spells CASPQATGRQETQYF. In nucleotides, the CDR3 is TGTGCCAGTCCCCAGGCCACAGGGCGGCAAGAGACCCAGTACTTC.

CDR3: CASSVGLPYNEQFF. CDR3 DNA: TGTGCCAGCAGCGTAGGGCTACCCTACAATGAGCAGTTCTTC. The rearrangement links TRBV9 to TRBJ2-1; D is uncertain. V lost 0 bases to trimming and J lost 2 bases, with 6 bases between them. Germline loops: CDR1 SGDLS, CDR2 YYNGEE. The CDR3 covers 14 residues.

The V and J genes are TRBV6-4 and TRBJ2-2, with D possibly matching TRBD2 (6 bases). The CDR3 runs 15 residues. Trimming took 2 bases from V and 4 from J, leaving 11 bases between them. Germline CDR1 reads MRHNA; CDR2 reads SNTAGT. The CDR3 reads CASSDGGWGTGELFF. CDR3 nucleotide sequence: TGTGCCAGCAGTGACGGAGGGTGGGGCACCGGGGAGCTGTTTTTT.

As for this clone: This CDR3 is also generated by other DNA sequences in the sample. This rearrangement joins TRBV29-1 to TRBJ2-7; 7 nucleotides match TRBD1. This CDR3 is 11 amino acids long. V dropped 4 bases and J dropped 3; count of bases not matched to a gene: 0. Germline CDR1 and CDR2: SQVTM and ANQGSEA. The CDR3 DNA follows: TGCAGCGTTGGGGACAGCTACGAGCAGTACTTC. Protein: CSVGDSYEQYF.

In this sample, this clone turned up once. The chain has TRBV28 and TRBJ1-5; the match to TRBD1 covers 7 bases. The junction had 23 bases not matched to a gene; V was cut back by 3 bases and J by 0 bases. CDR3 length: 22 amino acids. Looked up from germline, CDR1 is MDHEN and CDR2 is SYDVKM. CDR3 nucleotides: TGTGCCAGCAGTTTCAGTGATGGCTTAAGGACGACAGGGCCATTTAGCAATCAGCCCCAGCATTTT. Translated, it gives CASSFSDGLRTTGPFSNQPQHF.

The V call is TRBV28, the J call TRBJ2-1, with 8 positions matching TRBD2. Germline assignment: CDR1 MDHEN and CDR2 SYDVKM. With V trimmed by 4 bases and J by 7 bases, 12 bases remained unmatched. There are 16 residues in the CDR3. In nucleotides, the CDR3 is TGTGCCAGCAGTTCCCTTAGCGGGATTAGCCCGAATGAGCAGTTCTTC. Translated, it gives CASSSLSGISPNEQFF.

The chain links TRBV19 to TRBJ2-7; 7 nucleotides align to TRBD1. Germline lookup yields CDR1 LNHDA and CDR2 SQIVND (reference sequence). This CDR3 comprises 13 residues. The J segment lost 5 bases and the V segment lost 5 bases, leaving 6 bases of the junction unmatched. The CDR3 DNA reads TGTGCCAGTAGTGACAGGGTTTCGGACGAGCAGTACTTC. Translated, it gives CASSDRVSDEQYF.

A single count supports this clone. J is TRBJ1-1 and V is TRBV5-4, with D possibly TRBD1 on 5 matching bases. Germline-derived CDR1 and CDR2 are SGHNT and YYREEE (reference sequence). The germline V and J ends were trimmed by 3 bases and 1 base, with 10 bases remaining between them. CDR3 length equals 14 residues. The CDR3 bases are TGTGCCAGCAGCTGGGCGGGGACGAACACTGAAGCTTTCTTT. It specifies CASSWAGTNTEAFF.

The rearrangement joins TRBV7-9 to TRBJ2-2; D unclear. The CDR3 has 15 residues. With 1 base removed from V and 0 bases from J, the gap between germline ends came to 6 bases. Germline V gene sequence: CDR1 SEHNR, CDR2 FQNEAQ (reference sequence). CDR3 region: CASSLEWTNTGELFF. DNA of the CDR3: TGTGCCAGCAGCTTAGAATGGACGAACACCGGGGAGCTGTTTTTT.

This clone was seen only once. Distinct nucleotide sequences in the sample also encode this CDR3. The rearrangement joins TRBV10-1 to TRBJ2-1; D unclear. V gave up 3 bases and J gave up 0 bases, with 9 bases separating them. The CDR3 is 15 residues long. Germline V lookup: CDR1 WNHNN, CDR2 SYGVQD (reference sequence). CDR3 sequence reads: CASSESLSSYNEQFF. The DNA for the CDR3 is TGCGCCAGCAGTGAAAGTCTGAGCTCCTACAATGAGCAGTTCTTC.